Following are 29 T cell receptor beta chains from one sample sequenced in a study of T-cell memory formation after mild COVID-19. TCRdb ran MiXCR on the 5' RACE reads and lists one entry per CDR3 protein. The sample lists over 300,000 distinct CDR3 sequences; approximately 22% were seen once. Sequencing used PBMCs or a T cell subset sorted from them (not recorded which). All receptors come from a man between 18 and 29 years old who had mild COVID-19 (a few samples of this study predate the infection). Cell type and time point are not known.

To note about this clonotype: Sequence at one end of the junction differs from germline and may be a read error. The V gene is TRBV7-2, the J gene TRBJ2-3; 9 bases agree with TRBD1. Germline values: CDR1 SGHTA, CDR2 FQGNSA. CDR3 size: 14 residues. The CDR3 protein is CASSSGQGADTKYF. The CDR3 region has the DNA TGTGCCAGCAGCTCGGGACAGGGTGCAGATACGAAGTATTTT.

This clonotype was picked up a small number of times. The rearrangement links TRBV7-2 to TRBJ1-1, with a possible D match to TRBD1 (5 bases). The V gene lost 3 bases and the J gene lost 0 bases, with 11 bases spanning the gap. The CDR3 runs to 15 residues. Germline CDR1 reads SGHTA; CDR2 reads FQGNSA. CDR3 bases: TGTGCCAGCAGCTTTCGGGACGGCGTGAACACTGAAGCTTTCTTT. It encodes CASSFRDGVNTEAFF.

The gene calls are TRBV9 and TRBJ1-1; no clear D. V lost 7 bases and J 0 bases, leaving 10 bases between the germline ends. The CDR3 spans 13 residues. The germline V gene encodes CDR1 SGDLS and CDR2 YYNGEE. The CDR3 loop is CASSRLLNTEAFF. For the CDR3, the DNA is TGTGCCAGCTCCCGTCTCCTGAACACTGAAGCTTTCTTT.

This clonotype turned up a few times. The V call is TRBV18, the J call TRBJ2-3; 9 nucleotides match TRBD2. This CDR3 region has 17 residues. V trimming: 2 bases; J trimming: 7 bases; junction bases outside the gene matches: 13. CDR1 KGHSH and CDR2 LQKENI come from the germline V gene. CDR3 protein: CASSPIVSGGFRNTQYF. CDR3 sequence (DNA): TGTGCCAGCTCACCAATCGTCAGCGGGGGGTTTCGAAATACGCAGTATTTT.

The table lists this clonotype with a few counts. CDR3 in amino acids: CASSPPGGRGGQETQYF. DNA of the CDR3: TGTGCCAGCAGTCCCCCCGGGGGGCGGGGGGGCCAAGAGACCCAGTACTTC. The chain uses TRBV12-3 or TRBV12-4 and TRBJ2-5, with 9 positions matching TRBD2. J was trimmed by 1 base and V by 5 bases; bases with no gene match: 11. The CDR3 sequence is 17 residues long.

This chain links TRBV7-3 with TRBJ2-1, with D tentatively TRBD2 (5 bases). Germline lookup yields CDR1 SGHTA and CDR2 FQGTGA. Trimming took off 4 bases at V and 0 bases at J, with 7 bases between the two ends. This CDR3 contains 14 residues. The chain's CDR3 is CASSYGNSYNEQFF. In nucleotides, the CDR3 is TGTGCCAGCAGCTACGGGAACTCCTACAATGAGCAGTTCTTC.

This clonotype was counted many times. The chain is built from TRBV12-3 or TRBV12-4 and TRBJ1-1, with a possible D match to TRBD1 (5 bases). This CDR3 region has 18 residues. V lost 6 bases and J lost 5, with 28 bases in between. The CDR3 is CASRAPGRPNIIGTEAFF. CDR3 in DNA: TGTGCCAGCAGAGCCCCGGGACGCCCGAACATTATAGGGACTGAAGCTTTCTTT.

The chain employs TRBV6-1 and TRBJ2-1; 7 positions agree with TRBD1. The length of the CDR3 is 15 residues. Trimming cost V 5 bases and J 1 base; bases outside gene matches: 5. From germline, CDR1 is MNHNS and CDR2 SASEGT. The CDR3 DNA reads TGTGCCAGCAGTAAAGACAGGGCATCCTACAATGAGCAGTTCTTC. Translated: CASSKDRASYNEQFF.

The chain links TRBV5-1 to TRBJ2-7; 10 positions match TRBD1. Germline V gene data show CDR1 as SGHRS and CDR2 as YFSETQ. CDR3 length: 14 residues. V lost 3 bases to trimming and J lost 3 bases; unmatched junction nucleotides: 3. The CDR3 DNA sequence: TGCGCCAGCAGCTGGGACAGGGGAAACTACGAGCAGTACTTC. Translating gives CASSWDRGNYEQYF.

The V gene is TRBV12-2, the J gene TRBJ2-1; the table gives TRBD1 as D, unverified against the DNA. TRBV12-2 is a pseudogene segment. The CDR3 consists of 16 residues. The CDR3 here is CASRLADRDFMHEQFF. The CDR3 region has the DNA TGTGCAAGTCGCTTAGCGGACAGGGACTTTATGCATGAGCAGTTCTTC.

This clonotype appeared a few times. The chain recombines TRBV7-6 with TRBJ2-2, with D possibly matching TRBD2 (5 bases). CDR1 is SGHVS and CDR2 is FNYEAQ in the germline V gene. The germline V and J ends were trimmed by 5 bases and 6 bases, with 19 bases remaining between them. This CDR3 is 16 amino acids long. The CDR3 bases are TGTGCCAGCAGCCACATCGGGATTGGAGATCCCGGGGAGCTGTTTTTT. Its translation is CASSHIGIGDPGELFF.

This clonotype occurred a few times. The gene calls are TRBV9 and TRBJ2-1; D is undetermined. The germline gives CDR1 SGDLS, CDR2 YYNGEE. The CDR3 covers 10 residues. V lost 0 bases, J lost 9 bases, and 1 base lay in between. The CDR3 coding sequence is TGTGCCAGCAGCGTAGGTGAGCAGTTCTTC. Protein product: CASSVGEQFF.

This chain joins TRBV18 and TRBJ2-3; possible D gene TRBD2, 5 bases. The CDR3 has 14 amino acids. The V gene's germline CDR1 is KGHSH and CDR2 LQKENI. The V and J ends lost 1 base and 6 bases respectively, with 11 bases between them. CDR3 in DNA: TGTGCCAGCTCACCACATGCGGGTCATGATACGCAGTATTTT. Its protein product is CASSPHAGHDTQYF.

The chain's CDR3 is CASAQGETQYF. CDR3 coding DNA: TGTGCCAGCGCACAGGGGGAGACCCAGTACTTC. The J gene is TRBJ2-5, the V gene TRBV2, with 7 bases identical to TRBD1. J lost 5 bases, V lost 8 bases, and 2 bases had no gene match. The length of the CDR3 is 11 residues. The germline V gene encodes CDR1 SNHLY and CDR2 FYNNEI.

The chain uses TRBV7-2 and TRBJ2-3; 15 nucleotides match TRBD2. The CDR3 is 15 residues long. V was clipped by 5 bases and J by 8 bases; unmatched bases: 5. CDR1 and CDR2 from the germline V gene are SGHTA and FQGNSA. This CDR3 is CASSQGLAGGPTQYF. The CDR3, as DNA: TGTGCCAGCAGCCAGGGACTAGCGGGGGGCCCTACGCAGTATTTT.

By frequency in the sample, this clonotype is hyperexpanded (1% or more). The chain carries TRBV12-3 or TRBV12-4 and TRBJ2-3; a possible D gene is TRBD2 (6 bases). V was trimmed by 3 bases and J by 6 bases, leaving 13 bases between them. The CDR3 is made up of 14 amino acids. In DNA form, the CDR3 reads TGTGCCAGCAGTTTGGGCGGGGTAGGGGATACGCAGTATTTT. Its protein product is CASSLGGVGDTQYF.

The chain recombines TRBV29-1 with TRBJ2-1; 13 positions agree with TRBD2. The CDR3 is made up of 15 amino acids. V gave up 3 bases and J gave up 4 bases; unmatched junction bases: 3. Germline V gene data show CDR1 as SQVTM and CDR2 as ANQGSEA. DNA of the CDR3: TGCAGCGTTGAGAGGACTAGCGGGGGATACAATGAGCAGTTCTTC. It specifies CSVERTSGGYNEQFF.

This clonotype was seen a few times. The chain employs TRBV7-2 and TRBJ1-4, with D possibly being TRBD1 (6 bases). Germline V CDR1 and CDR2: SGHTA, FQGNSA. CDR3 length: 16 amino acids. The V end was cut by 5 bases, the J end by 5 bases, with 18 bases between. The CDR3 is CASSLTDRLENEKLFF. CDR3 DNA sequence: TGTGCCAGCAGCCTAACCGACAGGTTGGAAAATGAAAAACTGTTTTTT.

The gene calls are TRBV11-2 and TRBJ2-6, with D unclear. CDR1 and CDR2 (germline): SGHAT, FQNNGV. The CDR3 consists of 15 residues. Trimming pared 2 bases from V and 2 bases from J, leaving 7 bases between. The chain's CDR3 is CASSLSRTGANVLTF. The CDR3 region has the DNA TGTGCCAGCAGCTTATCCCGAACTGGGGCCAACGTCCTGACTTTC.

The rearrangement links TRBV10-2 to TRBJ2-5; 8 bases are a match to TRBD1. With 4 bases clipped from V and 2 bases from J, the junction kept 6 bases outside the gene matches. Germline V CDR1 and CDR2: WSHSY, SAAADI. The CDR3 length is 15 residues. The CDR3 DNA reads TGCGCCAGCAGTGTCACAGGGGGGACACAAGAGACCCAGTACTTC. Protein sequence: CASSVTGGTQETQYF.

This clonotype was seen more than once but under ten times. The chain combines TRBV6-2 or TRBV6-3 with TRBJ2-7; D unclear. This CDR3 has 15 residues. Germline loops: CDR1 MNHEY, CDR2 SVGEGT. Trimming left V 4 bases short and J 0 bases short, with 13 bases between. This CDR3 reads CASSSLRTSSYEQYF. CDR3 coding DNA: TGTGCCAGCAGTTCCTTGAGGACGAGCTCCTACGAGCAGTACTTC.

The V call is TRBV14, the J call TRBJ2-1; 8 positions match TRBD2. With V trimmed by 3 bases and J by 4 bases, 2 bases remained unmatched. CDR1 SGHDN and CDR2 FVKESK come from the germline V gene. The CDR3 totals 14 residues. This chain's CDR3 is CASSHEREYNEQFF. CDR3 sequence (DNA): TGTGCCAGCAGCCATGAGCGGGAGTACAATGAGCAGTTCTTC.

This clonotype was seen a handful of times. The CDR3 here is CASSPPNRGRYEQYF. The CDR3 region has the DNA TGTGCCAGCTCACCACCGAACAGGGGAAGGTACGAGCAGTACTTC. The genes are TRBV18 and TRBJ2-7; 7 bases line up with TRBD1. V was clipped by 0 bases and J by 4 bases; unmatched bases: 6. CDR3 length: 15 amino acids. CDR1 KGHSH and CDR2 LQKENI come from the germline V gene. The full variable domain, completed using reference TRBV18 and TRBJ2-7, is NAGVMQNPRHLVRRRGQEARLRCSPMKGHSHVYWYRQLPEEGLKFMVYLQKENIIDESGMPKERFSAEFPKEGPSILRIQQVVRGDSAAYFCASSPPNRGRYEQYFGPGTRLTVT.

The rearrangement links TRBV10-3 to TRBJ1-3; D gene ambiguous. The CDR3 extends over 14 amino acids. Germline assignment: CDR1 ENHRY and CDR2 SYGVKD. V lost 3 bases and J lost 0, with 6 bases in between. CDR3 protein: CAISDWSSGNTIYF. The CDR3 DNA is TGTGCCATCAGTGATTGGAGCTCTGGAAACACCATATATTTT.

Here the CDR3 reads CASSRGLETQYF. In nucleotides, the CDR3 is TGTGCCAGCAGCAGGGGTTTGGAGACCCAGTACTTC. V is TRBV7-9 and J is TRBJ2-5; TRBD1 is a possible D gene (5 bases). The CDR3 spans 12 residues. Germline V gene data show CDR1 as SEHNR and CDR2 as FQNEAQ (reference sequence). V lost 5 bases and J lost 5, with 9 bases in between.

This clonotype turned up a few times. This chain joins TRBV6-4 and TRBJ1-2; D is unresolved. Germline V gene sequence: CDR1 MRHNA, CDR2 SNTAGT. V was cut by 7 bases and J by 0 bases, with 15 bases left in between. The CDR3 consists of 15 residues. The DNA for the CDR3 is TGTGCCAGCATGCGAAGGCAGACAACTAACTATGGCTACACCTTC. This gives the protein CASMRRQTTNYGYTF.

V gene TRBV12-3 or TRBV12-4 combines with J gene TRBJ2-5, with D tentatively TRBD2 (5 bases). With 7 bases removed from V and 2 bases from J, the gap between germline ends came to 17 bases. CDR3 length equals 15 residues. The chain's CDR3 is CASTPDAGAQETQYF. CDR3 sequence (DNA): TGTGCCAGCACCCCCGATGCGGGCGCGCAAGAGACCCAGTACTTC.

This chain uses TRBV4-3 with TRBJ2-3; D is undetermined. Germline V gene sequence: CDR1 LGHNA, CDR2 YSLEER. CDR3 size: 14 residues. Trimming left V 1 base short and J 4 bases short, with 9 bases between. In nucleotides, the CDR3 is TGCGCCAGCAGCCAAGTTAATAGTGCAGATACGCAGTATTTT. Protein sequence: CASSQVNSADTQYF.

The chain combines TRBV10-3 with TRBJ1-1, with 8 bases aligning to TRBD1. Germline values: CDR1 ENHRY, CDR2 SYGVKD. The CDR3 is made up of 13 amino acids. V lost 5 bases and J lost 8; bases outside the gene matches: 7. CDR3 nucleotide sequence: TGTGCCATCAGTTTGGACAGGGAGCGAGAAGCTTTCTTT. Amino acid sequence: CAISLDREREAFF.